A single sample is the source of the 10 T cell receptor beta chains below, sequenced in a study of tumor and adjacent non-tumor tissue in lung cancer (dated by TCRdb to the late 2010s). Receptor amplification or capture employed multiplex PCR. The reads were generated on an Illumina HiSeq 2500. TCRbeta libraries were built by three rounds of nested PCR using primers (Table S4), following protocols modified from ARM-PCR. TCRdb reprocessing: public reads trimmed at Q25 with fastp, clones called with MiXCR, in-frame beta chains kept. Each CDR3 protein gets just one entry, which takes the most common genes and DNA from the rows behind it. The sample includes about 200,000 distinct CDR3 sequences, with less than 80% observed a single time. The ten top clones hold roughly 24% of the sample. Bulk unsorted tissue served as the source for RNA extraction, and RNA quality was assessed using a NanoDrop ND-1000 and an Agilent 2100.

Material: lung tumor tissue. The receptors derive from a man between 60 and 75 years old with non-small cell lung cancer.

The rearrangement links TRBV20-1 to TRBJ2-7, with D unresolved. The V end was cut by 3 bases, the J end by 2 bases, with 14 bases between. CDR1 DFQATT and CDR2 SNEGSKA come from the germline V gene (reference sequence). The CDR3 sequence is 14 residues long. The DNA of the CDR3 is TGCAGTGCTAGTAATCCGACGGTGACCTACGAGCAGTACTTC. The encoded protein is CSASNPTVTYEQYF.

This chain uses TRBV29-1 with TRBJ1-1; D gene uncertain. In germline, CDR1 is SQVTM, CDR2 ANQGSEA. CDR3 length equals 11 residues. V was pared by 3 bases and J by 11 bases, with 13 bases between. The DNA for the CDR3 is TGCAGCGTTGACTCCCGACGCGTGGCTTTCTTT. Amino acid sequence: CSVDSRRVAFF.

This clonotype was seen many times. The chain carries TRBV10-1 and TRBJ2-7, with 9 bases matching TRBD1. Germline trimming cut 6 bases from V and 1 base from J; bases unmatched to any gene: 4. Germline assignment: CDR1 WNHNN and CDR2 SYGVQD (reference sequence). This CDR3 is built from 14 residues. The CDR3 reads CASSRDRASYEQYF. The CDR3 DNA follows: TGCGCCAGCAGCCGGGACAGGGCTTCCTACGAGCAGTACTTC.

This clonotype has a handful of counts. This rearrangement joins TRBV20-1 to TRBJ1-5; D gene uncertain. Germline lookup yields CDR1 DFQATT and CDR2 SNEGSKA (reference sequence). Trimming shortened V by 0 bases and J by 0 bases, and 6 bases separated the two germline ends. CDR3 size: 14 residues. The CDR3 loop reads CSARDSNSNQPQHF. The DNA for the CDR3 is TGCAGTGCTAGAGATTCGAATAGCAATCAGCCCCAGCATTTT.

Remarks on this clonotype: The conserved closing phenylalanine or tryptophan is absent in this CDR3, likely reflecting a read error. This rearrangement joins TRBV6-2 or TRBV6-3 to TRBJ2-2; D possibly corresponds to TRBD1 (5 bases). The germline gives CDR1 MNHEY, CDR2 SVGEGT. This CDR3 comprises 16 residues. The CDR3 sequence: CTSIRQTPANTGELFL. In DNA form, the CDR3 reads TGTACCAGCATCCGACAGACTCCAGCAAACACCGGGGAGCTGTTTTTA.

This clonotype was counted many times. This rearrangement joins TRBV20-1 to TRBJ1-1, with D perhaps TRBD1 (5 bases). This CDR3 has 19 residues. Germline V gene data show CDR1 as DFQATT and CDR2 as SNEGSKA (reference sequence). Trimming took 1 base from V and 0 from J, leaving 24 bases between them. This chain's CDR3 is CSARASPGLSGKMNTEAFF. The CDR3 nucleotides are TGCAGTGCTAGAGCGAGCCCGGGACTCTCCGGCAAGATGAACACTGAAGCTTTCTTT.

The chain combines TRBV4-1 with TRBJ1-2, with no clear D. Per germline, CDR1 MGHRA and CDR2 YSYEKL. V dropped 0 bases and J dropped 3 bases, with 11 bases sitting between them. The CDR3 runs to 15 residues. CDR3 sequence reads: CASSQEHGGDYGYTF. The DNA of the CDR3 is TGCGCCAGCAGCCAAGAACATGGAGGTGACTATGGCTACACCTTC.

This clonotype was seen more than once but under ten times. The chain uses TRBV20-1 and TRBJ2-1; 9 nucleotides align to TRBD1. Losses at the gene ends were 3 bases for V and 7 bases for J; bases not matched to a gene: 7. Per the germline V gene, CDR1 is DFQATT and CDR2 is SNEGSKA (reference sequence). The CDR3 consists of 14 residues. The CDR3 reads CSASLGQGVNEQFF. The DNA for the CDR3 is TGCAGTGCTAGTTTGGGACAGGGAGTAAATGAGCAGTTCTTC.

With respect to this clonotype: Being one base from a much bigger clone, this may be a read error. The chain combines TRBV5-6 with TRBJ2-4; no definite D call. The CDR3 has 13 amino acids. Germline V gene sequence: CDR1 SGHDT, CDR2 YYEEEE. V shed 7 bases and J shed 1 base, with 9 bases lying between them. The CDR3 DNA reads TGTGCCAGCGTGCCCGGGGCCAAAAACATTCAGTACTTC. It specifies CASVPGAKNIQYF.

Note on this clonotype: An end of the junction does not agree with germline; a read error may underlie this. The V gene is TRBV11-3, the J gene TRBJ2-2; tentatively, D is TRBD2 (5 bases). CDR3 length: 18 residues. The germline V gene encodes CDR1 SGHNT and CDR2 YENEEA. The CDR3 coding sequence is TGTGCCAGCAGCTCCCGGGGAGCAGGAGGATACAGAGTCGGGGAGCTGATTTTT. Its translation is CASSSRGAGGYRVGELIF.